This T cell receptor (beta chain) was sequenced in a study of T cell changes during pregnancy in multiple sclerosis. Germline V gene sequence: CDR1 SGHAT, CDR2 FQNNGV. Trimming removed 5 bases from V and 5 bases from J; junction bases left unmatched: 7. The CDR3 covers 16 residues. The protocol was immunoSEQ multiplex PCR, while the TCRdb copy is restricted to in-frame clones and leaves out a portion. This table holds 45,000 or so clones, more than 90% found once. The chain couples TRBV11-2 to TRBJ2-2; 11 nucleotides match TRBD2. The receptor was isolated from a female donor with multiple sclerosis, enrolled in a pregnancy study. Sample: CD8+ T cells from peripheral blood mononuclear cells, taken after pregnancy. Written as DNA, the CDR3 is TGTGCCAGCAGCCAACTAGCGGGAGAAGGGACCGGGGAGCTGTTTTTT. Encoded protein: CASSQLAGEGTGELFF.